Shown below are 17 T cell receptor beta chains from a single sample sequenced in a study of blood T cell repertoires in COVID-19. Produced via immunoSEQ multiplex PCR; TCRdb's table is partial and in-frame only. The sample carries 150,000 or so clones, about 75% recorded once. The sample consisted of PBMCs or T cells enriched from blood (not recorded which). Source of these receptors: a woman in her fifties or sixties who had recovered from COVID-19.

DNA of the CDR3: TGTGCCAGCAGCTTGGCAGGGGGAATCTATGGCTACACCTTC. Residues: CASSLAGGIYGYTF. The J gene is TRBJ1-2, the V gene TRBV5-6, with 7 bases lining up with TRBD1. The CDR3 is 14 amino acids. V was pared by 0 bases and J by 4 bases, with 3 bases of the junction left unmatched. Germline V gene lookup returns CDR1 SGHDT and CDR2 YYEEEE. Full variable domain (rest looked up from reference TRBV5-6 and TRBJ1-2): DAGVTQSPTHLIKTRGQQVTLRCSPKSGHDTVSWYQQALGQGPQFIFQYYEEEERQRGNFPDRFSGHQFPNYSSELNVNALLLGDSALYLCASSLAGGIYGYTFGSGTRLTVV.

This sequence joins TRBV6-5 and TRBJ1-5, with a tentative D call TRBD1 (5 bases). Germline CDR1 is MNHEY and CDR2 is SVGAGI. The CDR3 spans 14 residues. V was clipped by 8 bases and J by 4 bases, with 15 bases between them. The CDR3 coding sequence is TGTGCCAGCTCCCAAGGACAAGGGAATCAGCCCCAGCATTTT. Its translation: CASSQGQGNQPQHF.

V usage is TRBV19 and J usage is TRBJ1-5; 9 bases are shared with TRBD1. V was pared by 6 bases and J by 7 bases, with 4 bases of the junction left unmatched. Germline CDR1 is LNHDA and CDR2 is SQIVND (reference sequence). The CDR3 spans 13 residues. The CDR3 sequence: CASSWDRAQPQHF. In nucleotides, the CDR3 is TGTGCCAGTAGCTGGGACAGGGCCCAGCCCCAGCATTTT. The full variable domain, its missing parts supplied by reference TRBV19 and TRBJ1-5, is DGGITQSPKYLFRKEGQNVTLSCEQNLNHDAMYWYRQDPGQGLRLIYYSQIVNDFQKGDIAEGYSVSREKKESFPLTVTSAQKNPTAFYLCASSWDRAQPQHFGDGTRLSIL.

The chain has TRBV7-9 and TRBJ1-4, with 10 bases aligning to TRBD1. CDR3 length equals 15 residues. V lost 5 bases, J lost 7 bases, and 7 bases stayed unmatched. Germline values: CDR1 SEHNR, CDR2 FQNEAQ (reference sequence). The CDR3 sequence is CASSQRQGAREKLFF. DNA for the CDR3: TGTGCCAGCAGCCAAAGACAGGGGGCCCGTGAAAAACTGTTTTTT.

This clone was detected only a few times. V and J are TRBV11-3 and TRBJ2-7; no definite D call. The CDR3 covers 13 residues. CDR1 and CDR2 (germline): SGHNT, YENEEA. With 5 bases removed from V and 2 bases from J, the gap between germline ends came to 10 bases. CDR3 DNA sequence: TGTGCCAGCAGCGCACTATCGGCCTACGAGCAGTACTTC. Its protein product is CASSALSAYEQYF.

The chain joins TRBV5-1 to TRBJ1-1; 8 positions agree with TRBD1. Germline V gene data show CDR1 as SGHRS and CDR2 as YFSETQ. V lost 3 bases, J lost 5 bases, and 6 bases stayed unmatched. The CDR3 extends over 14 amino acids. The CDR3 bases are TGCGCCAGCAGCTCATCAGGGGGCACGACTGAAGCTTTCTTT. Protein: CASSSSGGTTEAFF. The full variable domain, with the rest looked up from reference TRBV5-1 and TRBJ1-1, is KAGVTQTPRYLIKTRGQQVTLSCSPISGHRSVSWYQQTPGQGLQFLFEYFSETQRNKGNFPGRFSGRQFSNSRSEMNVSTLELGDSALYLCASSSSGGTTEAFFGQGTRLTVV.

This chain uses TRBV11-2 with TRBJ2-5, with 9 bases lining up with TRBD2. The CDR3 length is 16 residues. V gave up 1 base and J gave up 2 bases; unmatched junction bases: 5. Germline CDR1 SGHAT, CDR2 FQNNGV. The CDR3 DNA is TGTGCCAGCAGCTTAGGGGGACTAGCAGGGCAAGAGACCCAGTACTTC. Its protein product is CASSLGGLAGQETQYF.

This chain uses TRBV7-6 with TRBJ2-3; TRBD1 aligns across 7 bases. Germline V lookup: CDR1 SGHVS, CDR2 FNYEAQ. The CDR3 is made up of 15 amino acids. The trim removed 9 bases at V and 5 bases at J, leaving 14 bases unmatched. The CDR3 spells CASSRDSRTLDTQYF. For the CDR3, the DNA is TGTGCCAGTTCCCGGGACAGTCGCACATTAGATACGCAGTATTTT.

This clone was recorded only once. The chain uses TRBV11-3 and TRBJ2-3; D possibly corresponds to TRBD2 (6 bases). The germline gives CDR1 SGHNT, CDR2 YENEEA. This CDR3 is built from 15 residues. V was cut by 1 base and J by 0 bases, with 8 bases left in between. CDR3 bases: TGTGCCAGCAGCTTAGGCGGGGCTAGCACAGATACGCAGTATTTT. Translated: CASSLGGASTDTQYF.

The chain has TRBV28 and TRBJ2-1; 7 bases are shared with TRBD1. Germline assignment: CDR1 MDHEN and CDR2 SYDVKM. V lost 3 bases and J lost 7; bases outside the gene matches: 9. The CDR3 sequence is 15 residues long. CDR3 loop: CASSLPDRVGNEQFF. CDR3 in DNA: TGTGCCAGCAGTTTGCCCGACAGGGTAGGGAATGAGCAGTTCTTC.

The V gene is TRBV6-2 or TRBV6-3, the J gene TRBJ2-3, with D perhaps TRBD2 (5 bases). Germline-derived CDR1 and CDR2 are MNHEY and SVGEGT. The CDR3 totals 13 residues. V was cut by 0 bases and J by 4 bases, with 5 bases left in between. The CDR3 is CASSYSRADTQYF. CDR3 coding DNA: TGTGCCAGCAGTTACTCGAGGGCAGATACGCAGTATTTT.

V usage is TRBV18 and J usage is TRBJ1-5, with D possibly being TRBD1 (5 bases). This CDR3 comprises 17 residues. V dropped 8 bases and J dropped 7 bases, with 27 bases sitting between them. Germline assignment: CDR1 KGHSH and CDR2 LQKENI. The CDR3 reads CASPSRRGLPSKQPQHF. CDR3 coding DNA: TGTGCCAGCCCTTCCCGACGGGGACTCCCTTCGAAGCAGCCCCAGCATTTT.

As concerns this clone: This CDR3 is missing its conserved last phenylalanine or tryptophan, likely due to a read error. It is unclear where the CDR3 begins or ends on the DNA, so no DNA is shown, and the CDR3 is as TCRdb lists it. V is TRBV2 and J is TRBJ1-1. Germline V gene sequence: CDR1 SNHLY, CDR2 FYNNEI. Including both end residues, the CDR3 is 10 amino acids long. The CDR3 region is CASSTRTGAI.

CDR3 DNA: TGTGCCAGCAACCAAAGCGGGAGGGCCACCGGGGAGCTGTTTTTT. Protein sequence: CASNQSGRATGELFF. V and J are TRBV6-5 and TRBJ2-2; 10 bases are shared with TRBD2. The CDR3 extends over 15 amino acids. Germline-derived CDR1 and CDR2 are MNHEY and SVGAGI. V shed 7 bases, J shed 4 bases, and the junction held 6 bases outside the gene matches.

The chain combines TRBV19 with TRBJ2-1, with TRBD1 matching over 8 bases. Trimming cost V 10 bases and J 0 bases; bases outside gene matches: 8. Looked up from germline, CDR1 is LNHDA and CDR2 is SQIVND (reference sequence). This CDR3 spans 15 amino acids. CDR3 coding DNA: TGTGCCACAGGGAGACAGGGGAGCTCCTACAATGAGCAGTTCTTC. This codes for CATGRQGSSYNEQFF.

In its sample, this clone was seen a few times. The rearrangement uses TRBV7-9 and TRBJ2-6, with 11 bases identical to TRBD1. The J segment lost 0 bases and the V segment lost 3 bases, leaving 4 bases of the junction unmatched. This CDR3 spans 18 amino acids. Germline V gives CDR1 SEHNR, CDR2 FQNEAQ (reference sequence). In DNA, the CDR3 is TGTGCCAGCAGCTTGGCGGGACAGGGGGACTCTGGGGCCAACGTCCTGACTTTC. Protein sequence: CASSLAGQGDSGANVLTF.

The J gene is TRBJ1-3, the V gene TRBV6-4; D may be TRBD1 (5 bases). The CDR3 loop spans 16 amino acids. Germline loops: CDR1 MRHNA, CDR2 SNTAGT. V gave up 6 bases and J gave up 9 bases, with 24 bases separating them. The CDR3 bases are TGTGCCAGCAGCCCTCTGATCAAGGGAGCCGGGGGCACCATATATTTT. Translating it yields CASSPLIKGAGGTIYF.